The TCR beta chain under discussion was sequenced for a study of T cell responses to AZD1222 COVID-19 vaccine. Produced via immunoSEQ multiplex PCR; TCRdb's table is partial and in-frame only. The table includes 90,000 to 140,000 clones, roughly 88% detected once. V was shortened by 2 bases and J by 0 bases, with 11 bases between the two germline ends. The CDR3 is made up of 15 amino acids. Germline V gene lookup returns CDR1 SGHTA and CDR2 FQGNSA. Material: peripheral blood, obtained on day 0 of AZD1222 vaccination. The sequence was collected from an adult in good health. The chain combines TRBV7-2 with TRBJ2-7; D not certain. For the CDR3, the DNA is TGTGCCAGCAGCTTAAACCCCTTGGGCTCCTACGAGCAGTACTTC. Translated: CASSLNPLGSYEQYF.